The source of this T cell receptor (beta chain) is a study of OX40 agonist ivuxolimab in advanced cancers. Points from the study as a whole: Compared with CD4+, CD8+ T cells on average had more expanded clones.

This clone has only one observation. What it binds is not known. Clones were sequenced by immunoSEQ multiplex PCR, and TCRdb holds only the in-frame ones, with some missing. The repertoire holds 61,000 or so clones, with 84% as singletons. The V gene lost 0 bases and the J gene lost 1 base, with 8 bases spanning the gap. The germline V gene has CDR1 SGHKS and CDR2 YYEKEE (reference sequence). This CDR3 region has 15 residues. The chain carries TRBV5-5 and TRBJ1-5; D is possibly TRBD1 (6 bases). This TCR came from an adult with an advanced solid tumor such as melanoma, head and neck, liver or kidney cancer. The sample consisted of CD4+ or CD8+ T cells sorted from blood, taken in a trial of the OX40 agonist ivuxolimab. CDR3 in DNA: TGTGCCAGCAGCTTGGGGCAGGGGAGCAATCAGCCCCAGCATTTT. Its protein is CASSLGQGSNQPQHF.